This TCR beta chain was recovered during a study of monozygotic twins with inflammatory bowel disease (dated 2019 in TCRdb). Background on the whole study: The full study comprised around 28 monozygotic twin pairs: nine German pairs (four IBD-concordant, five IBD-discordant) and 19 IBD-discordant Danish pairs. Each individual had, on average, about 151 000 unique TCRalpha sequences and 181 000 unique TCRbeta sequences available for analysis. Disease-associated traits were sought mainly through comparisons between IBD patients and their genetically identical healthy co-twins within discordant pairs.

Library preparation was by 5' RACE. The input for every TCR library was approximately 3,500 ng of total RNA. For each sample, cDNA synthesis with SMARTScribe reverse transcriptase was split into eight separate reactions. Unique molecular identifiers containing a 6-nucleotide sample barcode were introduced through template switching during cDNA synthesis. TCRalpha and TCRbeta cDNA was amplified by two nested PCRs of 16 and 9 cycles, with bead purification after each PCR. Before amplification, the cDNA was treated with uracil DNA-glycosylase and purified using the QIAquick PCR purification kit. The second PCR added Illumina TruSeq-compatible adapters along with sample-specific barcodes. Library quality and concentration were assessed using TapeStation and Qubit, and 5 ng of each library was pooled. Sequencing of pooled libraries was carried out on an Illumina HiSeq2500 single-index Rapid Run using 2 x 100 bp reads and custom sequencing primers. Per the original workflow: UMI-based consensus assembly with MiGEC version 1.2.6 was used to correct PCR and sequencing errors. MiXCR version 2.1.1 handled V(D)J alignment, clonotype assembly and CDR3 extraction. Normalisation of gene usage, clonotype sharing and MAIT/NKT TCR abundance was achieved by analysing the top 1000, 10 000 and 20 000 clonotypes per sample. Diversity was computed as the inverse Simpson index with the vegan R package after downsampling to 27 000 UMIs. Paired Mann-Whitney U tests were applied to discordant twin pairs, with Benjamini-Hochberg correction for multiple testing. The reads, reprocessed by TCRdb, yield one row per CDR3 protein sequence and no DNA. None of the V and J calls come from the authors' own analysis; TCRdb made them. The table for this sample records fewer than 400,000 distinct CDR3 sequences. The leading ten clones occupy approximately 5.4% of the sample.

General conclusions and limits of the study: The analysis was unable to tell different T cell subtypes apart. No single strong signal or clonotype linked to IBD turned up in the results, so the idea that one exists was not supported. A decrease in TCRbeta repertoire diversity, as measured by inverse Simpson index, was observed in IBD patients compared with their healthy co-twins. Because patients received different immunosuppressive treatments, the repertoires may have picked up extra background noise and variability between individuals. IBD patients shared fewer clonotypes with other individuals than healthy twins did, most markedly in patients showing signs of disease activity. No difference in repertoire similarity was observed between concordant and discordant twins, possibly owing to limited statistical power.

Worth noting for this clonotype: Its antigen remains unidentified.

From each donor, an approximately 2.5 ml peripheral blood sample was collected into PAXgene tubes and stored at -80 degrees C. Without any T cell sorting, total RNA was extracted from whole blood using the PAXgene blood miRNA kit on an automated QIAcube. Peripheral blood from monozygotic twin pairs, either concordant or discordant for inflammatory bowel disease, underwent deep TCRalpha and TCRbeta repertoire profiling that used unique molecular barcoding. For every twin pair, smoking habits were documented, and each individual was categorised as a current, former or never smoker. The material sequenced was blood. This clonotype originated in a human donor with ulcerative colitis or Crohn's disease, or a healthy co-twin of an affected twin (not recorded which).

The CDR3 amino acid sequence is: CASSNTGYHEQYF. The chain links TRBV7-2 with TRBJ2-7; TCRdb outputs TRBD1, but without DNA this stays unchecked. CDR1 SGHTA and CDR2 FQGNSA are derived from the germline V gene. The CDR3 numbers 13 residues from cysteine through phenylalanine. No DNA was logged.